These 29 T cell receptor beta chains came from one sample sequenced in a study of blood T cells in healthy people across ages (dated by TCRdb to the mid-2010s). The library was prepared using 5' RACE. The reads were generated on an Illumina HiSeq 2500. A second 7 to 11 cycle PCR used a sample-barcoded 5' primer and a J-beta primer mix. The public reads were quality trimmed at Q25 with fastp and then assembled into clones with MiXCR by TCRdb, keeping productive beta chains. Records with the same CDR3 protein are collapsed into one entry carrying the most frequent genes and DNA. For this sample the table gives about 1 million distinct CDR3 sequences, of which over 35% were detected only once. Approximately 20% of the sample rests with the top ten. Material: blood. Receptor source: a woman aged 60-75 years in good health.

The V call is TRBV12-3 or TRBV12-4, the J call TRBJ2-5; 9 bases fit TRBD1. The J segment lost 5 bases and the V segment lost 5 bases, leaving 9 bases of the junction unmatched. The CDR3 has 15 residues. The CDR3 DNA reads TGTGCCAGCAGTCCGCGGGACAGGGTAGTGGAGACCCAGTACTTC. Its translation: CASSPRDRVVETQYF.

This chain uses TRBV7-9 with TRBJ2-1, with 10 bases identical to TRBD1. V lost 5 bases, J lost 7 bases, and 17 bases stayed unmatched. The CDR3 extends over 18 amino acids. Germline values: CDR1 SEHNR, CDR2 FQNEAQ (reference sequence). Here the CDR3 DNA reads TGTGCCAGCAGCCCGCGGACAGGGGGTAGACTGAGAATAAATGAGCAGTTCTTC. This gives the protein CASSPRTGGRLRINEQFF. Full variable domain (rest looked up from reference TRBV7-9 and TRBJ2-1): DTGVSQNPRHKITKRGQNVTFRCDPISEHNRLYWYRQTLGQGPEFLTYFQNEAQLEKSRLLSDRFSAERPKGSFSTLEIQRTEQGDSAMYLCASSPRTGGRLRINEQFFGPGTRLTVL.

Only a few counts were recorded for this clonotype. V usage is TRBV4-2 and J usage is TRBJ2-5; D remains ambiguous. This CDR3 has 15 residues. Trimming shortened V by 4 bases and J by 5 bases, and 17 bases separated the two germline ends. Germline assignment: CDR1 LGHNA and CDR2 YNFKEQ. This chain's CDR3 is CASSRLATPVETQYF. The CDR3 nucleotides read TGTGCCAGCAGCCGTTTGGCCACTCCTGTTGAGACCCAGTACTTC.

This clonotype was seen a handful of times. The V and J genes are TRBV6-5 and TRBJ1-2; the D gene is possibly TRBD1 (5 bases). Germline CDR1 reads MNHEY; CDR2 reads SVGAGI. The CDR3 is 16 amino acids. Between the trimmed V and J ends, which lost 5 bases and 0 bases, there was a span of 16 bases. The CDR3 DNA follows: TGTGCCAGCAGTCTAATACAGGCTAGATCTAACTATGGCTACACCTTC. Translated: CASSLIQARSNYGYTF.

The sample holds a few counts of this clonotype. J is TRBJ2-3 and V is TRBV5-1; 7 bases fit TRBD2. The V gene end was trimmed by 6 bases and the J gene end by 4 bases; junction bases not matched to a gene: 8. Germline V lookup: CDR1 SGHRS, CDR2 YFSETQ. The CDR3 totals 14 residues. The CDR3 DNA is TGCGCCAGCAAGGTCGCGGGAGTACCAGATACGCAGTATTTT. The encoded protein is CASKVAGVPDTQYF.

The V call is TRBV20-1, the J call TRBJ2-2; 7 bases fit TRBD2. Germline loops: CDR1 DFQATT, CDR2 SNEGSKA (reference sequence). CDR3 length: 17 amino acids. J was trimmed by 3 bases and V by 1 base; bases with no gene match: 11. The CDR3: CSARGGGSGWDTGELFF. The CDR3 nucleotides read TGCAGTGCTAGAGGGGGGGGAAGCGGCTGGGACACCGGGGAGCTGTTTTTT.

The chain employs TRBV9 and TRBJ2-3; 11 bases map to TRBD2. The CDR3 runs to 15 residues. Germline lookup yields CDR1 SGDLS and CDR2 YYNGEE. After removal of 5 bases from V and 2 bases from J, the junction contained 4 bases not matched to a gene. CDR3 in amino acids: CASRPGLADTDTQYF. The CDR3 nucleotides are TGTGCCAGCAGACCGGGACTAGCGGACACAGATACGCAGTATTTT.

This clonotype was counted only a few times. J is TRBJ2-6 and V is TRBV27; TRBD2 aligns across 7 bases. Unmatched junction bases numbered 6, after V lost 5 bases and J lost 2 bases. CDR1 and CDR2 from the germline V gene are MNHEY and SMNVEV (reference sequence). The CDR3 extends over 16 amino acids. The CDR3 is CASSREAGTGANVLTF. The CDR3 coding sequence is TGTGCCAGCAGTAGGGAAGCGGGAACTGGGGCCAACGTCCTGACTTTC.

The sample holds a few counts of this clonotype. This sequence joins TRBV10-3 and TRBJ2-1; D unclear. The CDR3 covers 12 residues. In germline, CDR1 is ENHRY, CDR2 SYGVKD. V shed 8 bases and J shed 7 bases, with 12 bases lying between them. The CDR3: CAISHALNEQFF. The CDR3 nucleotides read TGTGCCATCTCGCACGCCCTGAATGAGCAGTTCTTC.

Comment on this clonotype: One junction end disagrees with the germline gene, perhaps due to a read error. The chain employs TRBV3-1 and TRBJ2-3, with D unresolved. Germline CDR1 is LGHDT and CDR2 is YNNKEL (reference sequence). This CDR3 is built from 15 residues. The CDR3 loop is CASSQLDLSTDTQYF. The CDR3 DNA is TGTGCCAGCAGCCAATTAGACCTTAGCACGGATACGCAGTATTTT.

The chain carries TRBV9 and TRBJ2-3; D is perhaps TRBD2 (6 bases). Germline V gene data show CDR1 as SGDLS and CDR2 as YYNGEE. Trimming cost V 3 bases and J 6 bases, with 17 bases left between them. The CDR3 runs to 15 residues. DNA for the CDR3: TGTGCCAGCAGCGGAATCGGGAGCACGACGGATACGCAGTATTTT. Amino acid sequence: CASSGIGSTTDTQYF.

Ten or more counts support this clonotype. J is TRBJ2-3 and V is TRBV20-1; tentatively, D is TRBD1 (5 bases). The germline V gene has CDR1 DFQATT and CDR2 SNEGSKA (reference sequence). CDR3 size: 12 residues. Trimming removed 3 bases from V and 2 bases from J, with 6 bases in between. Here the CDR3 DNA reads TGCAGTGCTAGCAGGGTCACAGATACGCAGTATTTT. This encodes CSASRVTDTQYF.

The chain combines TRBV27 with TRBJ2-1; D gene uncertain. The J call may be mistaken, given a closer DNA end match to TRBJ2-7. The CDR3 has 16 amino acids. Germline loops: CDR1 MNHEY, CDR2 SMNVEV (reference sequence). The CDR3 coding sequence is TGTGCCAGCAGTTTTTCCGTCGGTGGCTCCTACAATGAGCAGTACTTC. Amino acids: CASSFSVGGSYNEQYF.

The chain has TRBV20-1 and TRBJ2-2, with D maybe TRBD2 (5 bases). Germline V lookup: CDR1 DFQATT, CDR2 SNEGSKA (reference sequence). The CDR3 runs to 13 residues. Trimming stripped 3 bases from V and 5 bases from J, with 10 bases between. The DNA of the CDR3 is TGCAGTGCTAGCGGGGATTTGACCGGGGAGCTGTTTTTT. Protein sequence: CSASGDLTGELFF.

The chain recombines TRBV4-2 with TRBJ2-1; 7 positions agree with TRBD2. With V trimmed by 5 bases and J by 0 bases, 10 bases remained unmatched. Germline-derived CDR1 and CDR2 are LGHNA and YNFKEQ. The CDR3 loop spans 17 amino acids. The chain's CDR3 is CASSRKVAGGSYNEQFF. The CDR3 coding sequence is TGTGCCAGCAGCAGAAAGGTAGCGGGTGGCTCCTACAATGAGCAGTTCTTC.

This clonotype occurred once. The genes are TRBV24-1 and TRBJ2-7; 7 bases align to TRBD2. The trim removed 7 bases at V and 4 bases at J, leaving 9 bases unmatched. The CDR3 has 14 residues. The germline V gene encodes CDR1 KGHDR and CDR2 SFDVKD. Here the CDR3 DNA reads TGTGCCACCAGCCATGCGGGGGATGAGTACGAGCAGTACTTC. This encodes CATSHAGDEYEQYF.

This clonotype was observed a few times. This chain links TRBV7-8 with TRBJ2-7, with 8 bases aligning to TRBD1. Germline V lookup: CDR1 SGHVS, CDR2 FQNEAQ. V lost 2 bases, J lost 3 bases, and 3 bases stayed unmatched. The CDR3 is made up of 14 amino acids. CDR3 loop: CASSLRQGIYEQYF. CDR3 in DNA: TGTGCCAGCAGCTTACGACAGGGGATCTACGAGCAGTACTTC.

This clonotype was counted a few times. V and J are TRBV27 and TRBJ2-3; the match to TRBD2 covers 7 bases. This CDR3 contains 20 residues. CDR1 MNHEY and CDR2 SMNVEV come from the germline V gene (reference sequence). Losses at the gene ends were 1 base for V and 4 bases for J; bases not matched to a gene: 20. The CDR3 region has the DNA TGTGCCAGCAGTTTATATCCCCCTAGCATGGGGGGAGGGCCATCAGATACGCAGTATTTT. Translated, it gives CASSLYPPSMGGGPSDTQYF.

The sample holds a few counts of this clonotype. The rearrangement joins TRBV27 to TRBJ2-7; 11 nucleotides match TRBD2. The CDR3 length is 18 residues. Germline CDR1 MNHEY, CDR2 SMNVEV (reference sequence). The V and J ends lost 5 bases and 0 bases, in that order; junction bases with no gene match: 12. The CDR3 DNA reads TGTGCCAGCAGTCCCTCTACTAGCGGGAGTTTCTTCTCCTACGAGCAGTACTTC. Its translation: CASSPSTSGSFFSYEQYF.

This clonotype was counted once. The CDR3 loop reads CASSYGDSYGQYF. CDR3 in DNA: TGTGCCAGCAGTTACGGAGACAGCTACGGGCAGTACTTC. The genes are TRBV6-5 and TRBJ2-5; a possible D gene is TRBD1 (5 bases). The V and J ends lost 2 bases and 11 bases respectively, with 15 bases between them. Germline V gives CDR1 MNHEY, CDR2 SVGAGI. This CDR3 comprises 13 residues.

The chain employs TRBV29-1 and TRBJ2-3, with 10 bases that match TRBD1. V lost 7 bases, J lost 5 bases, and 9 bases stayed unmatched. The germline gives CDR1 SQVTM, CDR2 ANQGSEA. This CDR3 region has 14 residues. This CDR3 is CSAKAGQGIDTQYF. The CDR3 bases are TGCAGCGCAAAAGCGGGACAGGGGATAGATACGCAGTATTTT.

The chain has TRBV11-2 and TRBJ1-2; no clear D. The CDR3 is 14 residues long. CDR1 is SGHAT and CDR2 is FQNNGV in the germline V gene. V dropped 4 bases and J dropped 7 bases, with 16 bases sitting between them. The CDR3 region is CASSSRSQVRGYTF. The CDR3 DNA is TGTGCCAGCAGCTCGCGGTCGCAAGTTCGTGGCTACACCTTC.

The chain uses TRBV11-1 and TRBJ1-2; weak D call: TRBD1 (5 bases). Germline loops: CDR1 SGHAT, CDR2 FQDESV (reference sequence). The V gene lost 2 bases and the J gene lost 0 bases, with 16 bases spanning the gap. This CDR3 spans 17 amino acids. CDR3 sequence (DNA): TGTGCCAGCAGCTTAAGTGTAAAACAGGAAGCTAACTATGGCTACACCTTC. Protein product: CASSLSVKQEANYGYTF.

The chain carries TRBV11-1 and TRBJ1-2; TRBD1 agrees at 8 bases. The CDR3 contains 14 residues. Germline values: CDR1 SGHAT, CDR2 FQDESV (reference sequence). V lost 2 bases to trimming and J lost 4 bases; unmatched junction nucleotides: 3. CDR3 sequence reads: CASSLSGGAYGYTF. The CDR3 nucleotides are TGTGCCAGCAGCTTATCAGGGGGCGCCTATGGCTACACCTTC.

V gene TRBV27 combines with J gene TRBJ2-1; 8 positions agree with TRBD2. The CDR3 runs 14 residues. V lost 6 bases and J lost 4; bases outside the gene matches: 5. Germline CDR1 reads MNHEY; CDR2 reads SMNVEV (reference sequence). CDR3 amino acids: CASRNSGKYNEQFF. The CDR3, as DNA: TGTGCCAGCAGAAATAGCGGGAAGTACAATGAGCAGTTCTTC.

This clonotype was found a few times. The J gene is TRBJ2-7, the V gene TRBV2, with D possibly called TRBD1 or TRBD2 (5 bases each). Germline V gives CDR1 SNHLY, CDR2 FYNNEI. V was shortened by 7 bases and J by 4 bases, with 11 bases between the two germline ends. This CDR3 comprises 12 residues. CDR3 DNA sequence: TGTGCCAGCAAGGGACCCCATTACGAGCAGTACTTC. Translation gives CASKGPHYEQYF.

This chain joins TRBV10-3 and TRBJ2-1, with D maybe TRBD2 (7 bases). The V and J ends lost 2 bases and 3 bases respectively, with 14 bases between them. This CDR3 is built from 16 residues. Germline V gene lookup returns CDR1 ENHRY and CDR2 SYGVKD. CDR3 DNA sequence: TGTGCCATCAGTGAGGGGGGGGCTAGCGACTACAATGAGCAGTTCTTC. Translation: CAISEGGASDYNEQFF.

To note about this clonotype: A much bigger clone sits one base away, suggesting this may be a read error. The rearrangement joins TRBV5-1 to TRBJ2-3, with D tentatively TRBD1 or TRBD2 (6 bases each). Trimming cost V 2 bases and J 3 bases, with 19 bases left between them. The CDR3 runs 17 residues. Germline loops: CDR1 SGHRS, CDR2 YFSETQ. In DNA, the CDR3 is TGCGCCAGCAGCTTCGATAGGGGGGTCGGTGGAACAGATACGCAGTATTTT. Encoded protein: CASSFDRGVGGTDTQYF.

The chain couples TRBV4-2 to TRBJ2-3; D call uncertain. V gave up 0 bases and J gave up 2 bases, with 6 bases separating them. From germline, CDR1 is LGHNA and CDR2 YNFKEQ. The length of the CDR3 is 14 residues. The CDR3 DNA follows: TGTGCCAGCAGCCAAGAGGCAGACACAGATACGCAGTATTTT. Translating it yields CASSQEADTDTQYF.